This record concerns one T cell receptor beta chain sequence. Authors' methods: Reference gene primer amplification gave nucleated cell count estimates. Only in-frame clones appear in the TCRdb table, and some are missing; sequencing was by immunoSEQ multiplex PCR. V and J calls and clone size come straight from that table; D and trimming were deduced from the DNA. The sample lists around 150,000 clones, 77% occurring once. The source of the sample is a study of blood T cell repertoires in COVID-19. Overall study context: There were acute and convalescent COVID-19 samples, and they came from the United States, Italy and Spain. PBMCs, B-cell-depleted T cells, or T cells were the source of the cDNA or gDNA that made up the material.

V lost 0 bases to trimming and J lost 5 bases; unmatched junction nucleotides: 3. Germline CDR1 is SGDLS and CDR2 is YYNGEE. This CDR3 is 16 amino acids long. The V and J genes are TRBV9 and TRBJ2-1, with 12 bases lining up with TRBD2. The specimen sequenced was peripheral blood. The TCR sequence derives from a woman in her forties or fifties with active or convalescent COVID-19. The CDR3 loop reads CASSVGGTSGHNEQFF. As DNA, the CDR3 is TGTGCCAGCAGCGTAGGGGGGACTAGCGGGCACAATGAGCAGTTCTTC.